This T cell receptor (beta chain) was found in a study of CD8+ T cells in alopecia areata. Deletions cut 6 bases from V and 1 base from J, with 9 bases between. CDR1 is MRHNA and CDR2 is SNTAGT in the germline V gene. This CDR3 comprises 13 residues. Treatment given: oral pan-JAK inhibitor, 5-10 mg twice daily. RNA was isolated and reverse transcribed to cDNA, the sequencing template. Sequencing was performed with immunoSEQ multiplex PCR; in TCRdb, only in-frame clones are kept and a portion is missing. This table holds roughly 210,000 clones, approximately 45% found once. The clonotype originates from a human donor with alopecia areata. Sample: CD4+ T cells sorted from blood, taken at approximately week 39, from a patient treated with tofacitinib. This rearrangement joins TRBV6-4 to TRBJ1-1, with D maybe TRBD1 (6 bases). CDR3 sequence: CASSLRGNTEAFF. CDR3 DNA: TGTGCCAGCAGCCTCAGGGGGAACACTGAAGCTTTCTTT.